This T cell receptor beta chain was sequenced in a study of shared clonotypes between healthy human individuals. CD45RO-negative cells were positively selected for CCR7, leaving out terminally differentiated effector memory CD45RA+ cells. Points on this clone: No antigen is known for it. The same CDR3 is also encoded by other DNA sequences in this sample.

This CDR3 region has 14 residues. CDR1 and CDR2 from the germline V gene are SGDLS and YYNGEE. V lost 4 bases, J lost 2 bases, and 6 bases stayed unmatched. Notes on the study in general: Tissue TCR repertoires likely differ from these blood-only repertoires.

TCRdb's copy holds only in-frame clones and misses some; the assay was immunoSEQ multiplex PCR. The data contain 650,000 to 800,000 clones, 92% of them seen just once; the ten biggest clones take up 24%. This sequence joins TRBV9 and TRBJ2-7; 7 bases map to TRBD1. This clonotype originated in a man younger than 45 in good health. The sequenced material came from naive CD8+ T cells sorted from blood. CDR3 region: CASSPGDRAYEQYF. DNA for the CDR3: TGTGCCAGCAGCCCAGGGGACAGAGCCTACGAGCAGTACTTC.